This TCR beta chain originates from a study of shared clonotypes between healthy human individuals. Study-wide context: A couple of women and three men aged 18 to 49 made up the donors.

Recent vaccinations or acute infections were absent in the healthy HIV-negative adult donors. Clones were read by immunoSEQ multiplex PCR, and TCRdb kept only the in-frame ones, dropping some. The sample holds 2 million to 2.5 million clones, 85% to 95% seen once. The germline V gene encodes CDR1 SGDLS and CDR2 YYNGEE. With 0 bases removed from V and 1 base from J, the gap between germline ends came to 9 bases. The CDR3 sequence is 15 residues long. The sequence was collected from a man aged 18 to 35 in good health. Some clones in this sample may be carry-over from other donors' samples. V is TRBV9 and J is TRBJ2-3; D perhaps matches TRBD2 (5 bases). The source material was naive CD4+ T cells from PBMCs. Specified subset: CD45RA+ positively selected. This chain's CDR3 is CASSVAVGGTDTQYF. CDR3 sequence (DNA): TGTGCCAGCAGCGTAGCAGTGGGAGGCACAGATACGCAGTATTTT.